This T cell receptor (beta chain) was profiled in a study of response to subunit inactivated influenza vaccine. A word on this clonotype: The antigen is undetermined.

CDR1 and CDR2 from the germline V gene are KGHDR and SFDVKD. CDR3 length: 16 amino acids. The J segment lost 8 bases and the V segment lost 2 bases, leaving 10 bases of the junction unmatched. Study outcomes and limitations: Each seasonal influenza vaccination recruits few new T cells, the authors suggested.

From the RT-PCR reads, TCRdb called clonotypes with MiXCR, one entry per CDR3 protein. The sample carries 700,000 to 900,000 distinct CDR3 sequences, about 20% recorded once. The rearrangement joins TRBV24-1 to TRBJ2-1; 8 bases align to TRBD2. This material consisted of PBMCs from blood, taken roughly 5 days after vaccination. The TCR comes from a man aged 45 to 65 who received an inactivated influenza vaccine. The CDR3 DNA follows: TGTGCCACCAGTGATTCACCCAGCGGGGGTTCACATGAGCAGTTCTTC. Its translation: CATSDSPSGGSHEQFF.